This is a list of T cell receptor beta chains from one sample in a study of blood T cell repertoires in COVID-19. TCRdb's table, derived via immunoSEQ multiplex PCR, lists solely in-frame clones and lacks some. The sample lists some 150,000 clones; 87% were seen once. Source material: peripheral blood. All receptors derive from a woman between 50 and 59 years old with acute or convalescent COVID-19. Each CDR3 is given with its conserved first and last residue. The D gene is left open where the match is weak. Only part of the rows carry a size: once, few, many, or a class if the clone is expanded.

clone_size	d_call	v_call	j_call	cdr3_aa	cdr3_nt
NA	NA	TRBV5-1	TRBJ2-1	CASSLLQGNRNEQFF	TGCGCCAGCAGCCTCCTACAGGGCAATAGGAATGAGCAGTTCTTC
many	NA	TRBV30	TRBJ1-6	CAWSEGGNSPLHF	TGTGCCTGGAGTGAAGGGGGAAATTCACCCCTCCACTTT
NA	TRBD1	TRBV5-5	TRBJ1-3	CASSLTGGAGNTIYF	TGTGCCAGCAGCTTGACAGGGGGCGCCGGAAACACCATATATTTT
NA	NA	TRBV25-1	TRBJ1-1	CASSEYGRGNTEAFF	TGTGCCAGCAGTGAATATGGTAGGGGAAACACTGAAGCTTTCTTT
NA	TRBD2	TRBV5-1	TRBJ2-1	CASRTTSGSYNEQFF	TGCGCCAGCAGAACTACTAGCGGGTCCTACAATGAGCAGTTCTTC
NA	NA	TRBV7-9	TRBJ1-3	CASSLTDSGNTIYF	TGTGCCAGCAGCTTAACAGATTCTGGAAACACCATATATTTT
once	TRBD1	TRBV10-3	TRBJ2-7	CAISGWDRGGEQYF	TGTGCCATCAGTGGTTGGGACAGAGGTGGCGAGCAGTACTTC
NA	TRBD1	TRBV6-5	TRBJ1-1	CATNRGRVQTEAFF	TGTGCCACCAACAGGGGGCGAGTTCAAACTGAAGCTTTCTTT
few	TRBD2	TRBV10-1	TRBJ2-7	CASSPGLAGEQYF	TGCGCCAGCAGTCCGGGACTAGCTGGCGAGCAGTACTTC
NA	NA	TRBV5-5	TRBJ2-7	CASSLVYSSYEQYF	TGTGCCAGCAGCTTGGTATACAGCTCCTACGAGCAGTACTTC
NA	TRBD1	TRBV24-1	TRBJ2-7	CATSDTRTGGRDEQYF	TGTGCCACCAGTGACACCCGGACAGGGGGCAGGGACGAGCAGTACTTC
NA	NA	TRBV5-1	TRBJ1-1	CASSLARAENTEAFF	TGCGCCAGCAGCTTGGCCAGGGCGGAGAACACTGAAGCTTTCTTT
NA	TRBD2	TRBV19	TRBJ2-7	CASSTQGLREGFDEQYF	TGTGCCAGTAGTACCCAAGGCTTGCGGGAGGGATTCGACGAGCAGTACTTC
NA	TRBD1	TRBV9	TRBJ1-1	CASSATDRANTEAFF	TGTGCCAGCAGCGCAACTGACAGGGCGAACACTGAAGCTTTCTTT
few	TRBD2	TRBV6-4	TRBJ2-3	CASSDSAGGLADTQYF	TGTGCCAGCAGTGACTCTGCGGGGGGGCTCGCAGATACGCAGTATTTT
once	NA	TRBV29-1	TRBJ1-6	CSVGGPNSPLHF	TGCAGCGTTGGAGGGCCGAATTCACCCCTCCACTTT
NA	NA	TRBV19	TRBJ1-3	CASTLLPGGSGNTIYF	TGTGCCAGTACCCTGCTCCCAGGTGGCTCTGGAAACACCATATATTTT
NA	TRBD2	TRBV5-1	TRBJ2-5	CASSWGRRGRAVETQYF	TGCGCCAGCAGCTGGGGTCGGCGCGGGAGGGCCGTTGAGACCCAGTACTTC
few	NA	TRBV5-1	TRBJ2-5	CASSFDSVFETQYF	TGCGCCAGCAGCTTCGACAGCGTTTTTGAGACCCAGTACTTC
NA	TRBD1	TRBV5-4	TRBJ2-7	CASSLTGDFYEQYF	TGTGCCAGCAGCTTGACAGGGGATTTCTACGAGCAGTACTTC
NA	TRBD1	TRBV5-1	TRBJ1-4	CASSLGQGSPANEKLFF	TGCGCCAGCAGCTTGGGACAGGGAAGTCCAGCTAATGAAAAACTGTTTTTT
NA	TRBD2	TRBV24-1	TRBJ2-1	CATSDLGGLALNEQFF	TGTGCCACCAGTGATTTGGGGGGACTAGCGTTAAATGAGCAGTTCTTC
once	TRBD1	TRBV5-8	TRBJ1-5	CASSLGGTGNQPQHF	TGTGCCAGCAGCTTGGGCGGGACAGGCAATCAGCCCCAGCATTTT
NA	TRBD1	TRBV28	TRBJ1-2	CASRPGGQGYGYTF	TGTGCCAGCCGTCCGGGGGGACAGGGGTATGGCTACACCTTC
NA	NA	TRBV24-1	TRBJ2-3	CATSDSRVASTDTQYF	TGTGCCACCAGTGATTCCAGGGTGGCGAGCACAGATACGCAGTATTTT
NA	NA	TRBV30	TRBJ1-2	CAWSVTEGNGYTF	TGTGCCTGGAGTGTGACGGAGGGTAATGGCTACACCTTC
NA	NA	TRBV27	TRBJ1-1	CASSPLGLKPMNTEAFF	TGTGCCAGCAGTCCGCTGGGACTGAAGCCGATGAACACTGAAGCTTTCTTT
NA	NA	TRBV7-6	TRBJ2-7	CASSLGQGGPREQYF	TGTGCCAGCAGCTTAGGGCAGGGGGGTCCCCGCGAGCAGTACTTC
NA	TRBD1	TRBV5-1	TRBJ1-6	CASSSLDRGNSPLHF	TGCGCCAGCAGTTCGCTGGACAGGGGTAATTCACCCCTCCACTTT
NA	TRBD1	TRBV27	TRBJ2-6	CASSNRDRSSGANVLTF	TGTGCCAGCAGTAACCGGGACAGGAGCTCTGGGGCCAACGTCCTGACTTTC
NA	TRBD1	TRBV9	TRBJ1-4	CASSASPGQGEKLFF	TGTGCCAGCAGCGCAAGCCCAGGACAGGGTGAAAAACTGTTTTTT
NA	NA	TRBV24-1	TRBJ2-1	CATSGGDPYHNEQFF	TGTGCCACCAGTGGGGGGGACCCCTACCACAATGAGCAGTTCTTC
NA	TRBD1	TRBV5-1	TRBJ2-2	CASTQDRAHTGELFF	TGCGCCAGCACTCAGGACAGGGCGCACACCGGGGAGCTGTTTTTT
NA	NA	TRBV14	TRBJ2-7	CASSHNAGEQYF	TGTGCCAGCAGCCATAATGCCGGCGAGCAGTACTTC
NA	TRBD1	TRBV19	TRBJ2-1	CASSIVGTENEQFF	TGTGCCAGTAGTATAGTGGGGACAGAAAATGAGCAGTTCTTC
NA	TRBD1	TRBV27	TRBJ2-7	CASSSAGQGADEQYF	TGTGCCAGCAGTTCTGCGGGACAGGGGGCCGACGAGCAGTACTTC
NA	TRBD1	TRBV5-1	TRBJ2-7	CASSFGQGTYEQYF	TGCGCCAGCAGTTTTGGACAGGGGACCTACGAGCAGTACTTC
NA	TRBD1	TRBV4-2	TRBJ1-5	CASSPITGQSNQPQHF	TGTGCCAGCAGCCCCATTACGGGACAGAGCAATCAGCCCCAGCATTTT
NA	TRBD2	TRBV7-3	TRBJ2-3	CASSPLRGGTDTQYF	TGTGCCAGCAGCCCGCTCCGGGGAGGGACAGATACGCAGTATTTT
NA	NA	TRBV6-5	TRBJ1-1	CASSRAGFGTEAFF	TGTGCCAGCAGCAGAGCGGGGTTTGGCACTGAAGCTTTCTTT
NA	NA	TRBV9	TRBJ2-2	CASSVVAWPNTGELFF	TGTGCCAGCAGCGTAGTAGCCTGGCCGAACACCGGGGAGCTGTTTTTT
NA	TRBD2	TRBV30	TRBJ2-3	CAWSVRASGSALKYF	TGTGCCTGGAGTGTGAGGGCTAGCGGTTCCGCATTGAAGTATTTT
NA	TRBD1	TRBV11-2	TRBJ2-1	CASSPRWTGVGNEQFF	TGTGCCAGCAGCCCGCGATGGACAGGGGTAGGCAATGAGCAGTTCTTC
NA	NA	TRBV7-3	TRBJ2-3	CASSLSRADTQYF	TGTGCCAGCAGCCTGTCGAGGGCAGATACGCAGTATTTT
NA	NA	TRBV30	TRBJ1-6	CAWSEVGVATLHF	TGTGCCTGGAGTGAGGTAGGCGTAGCTACCCTCCACTTT
NA	TRBD1	TRBV28	TRBJ2-7	CASSPRTGSIDEQYF	TGTGCCAGCAGTCCGCGGACAGGGTCTATTGACGAGCAGTACTTC
once	TRBD2	TRBV9	TRBJ2-1	CASSVGSGGASVEQFF	TGTGCCAGCAGCGTAGGTAGCGGGGGGGCCTCTGTAGAGCAGTTCTTC
NA	NA	TRBV19	TRBJ1-5	CASSIADGSNQPQHF	TGTGCCAGTAGTATAGCAGACGGGAGCAATCAGCCCCAGCATTTT
NA	NA	TRBV18	TRBJ1-6	CASSTPPGRNSPLHF	TGTGCCAGCTCAACACCCCCAGGGCGTAATTCACCCCTCCACTTT
NA	NA	TRBV24-1	TRBJ1-1	CATSDSQGGTEAFF	TGTGCCACCAGTGATTCGCAGGGTGGCACTGAAGCTTTCTTT
NA	TRBD2	TRBV5-1	TRBJ2-3	CASSLSGGSVPDTQYF	TGCGCCAGCAGCCTATCGGGAGGATCGGTCCCAGATACGCAGTATTTT
NA	NA	TRBV12-5	TRBJ1-4	CASGLEEGEKLFF	TGTGCTAGTGGTTTAGAGGAGGGGGAAAAACTGTTTTTT
NA	NA	TRBV21-1	TRBJ1-1	CASSKYLQGNTEAFF	TGTGCCAGCAGCAAATATTTACAGGGGAACACTGAAGCTTTCTTT